The 22 T cell receptor beta chains listed next were all sequenced from one sample in a study of blood T cell repertoires in COVID-19 (dated by TCRdb to the early 2020s). Library construction relied on the immunoSEQ multiplex PCR assay. TCRdb obtained this table from immuneACCESS and retained in-frame rearrangements with V and J assigned. These tables miss some clones; where compared with another copy, unresolved V genes account for less than half of the shortfall, and the remainder is unexplained. Across this sample there are around 300,000 clones, with 89% seen only once. Jointly, the top ten make up 2% to 2.5% of the sample. Sequences were obtained from peripheral blood. Receptors were obtained from a man aged 45-65 years with acute or convalescent COVID-19.

The rearrangement links TRBV10-1 to TRBJ2-1, with 11 bases identical to TRBD2. The V gene end was trimmed by 4 bases and the J gene end by 11 bases; junction bases not matched to a gene: 13. The germline V gene has CDR1 WNHNN and CDR2 SYGVQD (reference sequence). The CDR3 consists of 16 residues. The chain's CDR3 is CASSVGLAGGNGKQFF. Written as DNA, the CDR3 is TGCGCCAGCAGTGTGGGGCTAGCGGGGGGAAATGGGAAGCAGTTCTTC.

This chain joins TRBV19 and TRBJ2-1, with 7 bases matching TRBD1. The CDR3 length is 15 residues. Germline lookup yields CDR1 LNHDA and CDR2 SQIVND (reference sequence). V gave up 5 bases and J gave up 8 bases; unmatched junction bases: 12. The CDR3 here is CASSYRTGGGDEQFF. CDR3 coding DNA: TGTGCCAGTAGTTATCGGACAGGAGGTGGTGATGAGCAGTTCTTC. The full variable domain, its missing parts supplied by reference TRBV19 and TRBJ2-1, is DGGITQSPKYLFRKEGQNVTLSCEQNLNHDAMYWYRQDPGQGLRLIYYSQIVNDFQKGDIAEGYSVSREKKESFPLTVTSAQKNPTAFYLCASSYRTGGGDEQFFGPGTRLTVL.

The V and J genes are TRBV18 and TRBJ1-1, with TRBD1 as a possible D gene (5 bases). V was shortened by 4 bases and J by 3 bases, with 18 bases between the two germline ends. Germline loops: CDR1 KGHSH, CDR2 LQKENI. This CDR3 comprises 16 residues. CDR3 loop: CASSRLTGSRDTEAFF. The DNA of the CDR3 is TGTGCCAGCTCACGGCTCACAGGTTCTAGGGACACTGAAGCTTTCTTT.

To note about this clone: An end of the junction differs from the germline gene, which may be a read error. This chain uses TRBV30 with TRBJ1-3; D is undetermined. The CDR3 loop spans 12 amino acids. Germline V gene data show CDR1 as GTSNPN and CDR2 as SVGIG (reference sequence). The CDR3: CAWSALTAQDHF. The CDR3 DNA reads as TGTGCCTGGAGTGCCTTGACGGCCCAGGATCATTTT.

The gene calls are TRBV30 and TRBJ1-2, with 9 positions matching TRBD1. The CDR3 loop spans 16 amino acids. With 1 base clipped from V and 6 bases from J, the junction kept 12 bases outside the gene matches. CDR1 and CDR2 (germline): GTSNPN, SVGIG (reference sequence). The CDR3 region has the DNA TGTGCCTGGAGTGAGACCTTGACAGGGGGTTTGGATGGCTACACCTTC. Translating gives CAWSETLTGGLDGYTF. Filled out from reference TRBV30 and TRBJ1-2, the complete variable domain reads SQTIHQWPATLVQPVGSPLSLECTVEGTSNPNLYWYRQAAGRGLQLLFYSVGIGQISSEVPQNLSASRPQDRQFILSSKKLLLSDSGFYLCAWSETLTGGLDGYTFGSGTRLTVV.

J is TRBJ2-3 and V is TRBV12-3 or TRBV12-4, with D possibly being TRBD1 (5 bases). This CDR3 has 13 amino acids. V lost 5 bases and J lost 9, with 15 bases in between. For the CDR3, the DNA is TGTGCCAGCAGTGCCGAGCGAAGGGGCACGCAGTATTTT. Translated: CASSAERRGTQYF.

The chain combines TRBV5-1 with TRBJ2-1; 8 bases are a match to TRBD2. CDR1 is SGHRS and CDR2 is YFSETQ in the germline V gene. This CDR3 comprises 16 residues. V lost 3 bases to trimming and J lost 2 bases; unmatched junction nucleotides: 7. CDR3 region: CASSSSGGSTYNEQFF. For the CDR3, the DNA is TGCGCCAGCAGCTCAAGCGGGGGCTCAACCTACAATGAGCAGTTCTTC.

The chain uses TRBV18 and TRBJ1-1; D is possibly TRBD1 (6 bases). The CDR3 extends over 17 amino acids. Germline-derived CDR1 and CDR2 are KGHSH and LQKENI. Trimming shortened V by 2 bases and J by 0 bases, and 16 bases separated the two germline ends. The chain's CDR3 is CASSPAVRTVMNTEAFF. The CDR3 nucleotides read TGTGCCAGCTCACCAGCGGTGAGGACAGTCATGAACACTGAAGCTTTCTTT.

The gene calls are TRBV4-1 and TRBJ2-3; a weak D match, TRBD2 (5 bases). The CDR3 spans 15 residues. V lost 3 bases, J lost 3 bases, and 13 bases lay in between. In germline, CDR1 is MGHRA, CDR2 YSYEKL. Here the CDR3 reads CASSHSGVATDTQYF. Here the CDR3 DNA reads TGCGCCAGCAGCCACAGTGGGGTAGCGACAGATACGCAGTATTTT.

In DNA form, the CDR3 reads TGCGCCAGCAGCCAGGACGGGACAGGGGGCAGTTCCTATAATTCACCCCTCCACTTT. Protein: CASSQDGTGGSSYNSPLHF. The rearrangement uses TRBV4-1 and TRBJ1-6; 12 bases are shared with TRBD1. The CDR3 consists of 19 residues. Germline V CDR1 and CDR2: MGHRA, YSYEKL. V shed 3 bases, J shed 1 base, and the junction held 7 bases outside the gene matches.

The chain couples TRBV10-2 to TRBJ1-6; D perhaps matches TRBD1 (6 bases). V dropped 9 bases and J dropped 0 bases, with 12 bases sitting between them. Germline V gives CDR1 WSHSY, CDR2 SAAADI. There are 15 residues in the CDR3. The CDR3 loop is CASGQTSSYNSPLHF. The CDR3 DNA is TGCGCCAGTGGACAGACGAGCTCCTATAATTCACCCCTCCACTTT.

The sample holds one count of this clone. The chain is built from TRBV30 and TRBJ2-7; 9 nucleotides agree with TRBD2. The CDR3 runs 15 residues. The V gene's germline CDR1 is GTSNPN and CDR2 SVGIG (reference sequence). V was clipped by 3 bases and J by 1 base; unmatched bases: 7. CDR3 coding DNA: TGTGCCTGGAGAGACCGACTAGCGGCTTCCTACGAGCAGTACTTC. Amino acids: CAWRDRLAASYEQYF.

The chain is built from TRBV6-1 and TRBJ2-5, with 10 bases matching TRBD1. Germline V gene sequence: CDR1 MNHNS, CDR2 SASEGT. With 3 bases clipped from V and 4 bases from J, the junction kept 5 bases outside the gene matches. The length of the CDR3 is 15 residues. This CDR3 is CASSDPGQGTETQYF. DNA of the CDR3: TGTGCCAGCAGTGATCCGGGACAGGGGACAGAGACCCAGTACTTC.

The chain recombines TRBV5-1 with TRBJ2-7; 7 bases are a match to TRBD1. Germline values: CDR1 SGHRS, CDR2 YFSETQ. Trimming cost V 5 bases and J 2 bases; bases outside gene matches: 4. CDR3 size: 13 residues. For the CDR3, the DNA is TGCGCCAGCAGTACAGGGGCTACCTACGAGCAGTACTTC. It encodes CASSTGATYEQYF.

This clone has only a few counts. This chain connects TRBV10-1 to TRBJ2-7, with 7 bases that match TRBD1. Germline trimming cut 5 bases from V and 9 bases from J; bases unmatched to any gene: 13. The CDR3 runs to 14 residues. The germline V gene has CDR1 WNHNN and CDR2 SYGVQD (reference sequence). In DNA, the CDR3 is TGCGCCAGCAGTCCGGGACAGAGCGCGGTCGGGCAGTACTTC. It translates to CASSPGQSAVGQYF.

V gene TRBV25-1 combines with J gene TRBJ1-1, with 7 bases that match TRBD1. From germline, CDR1 is MGHDK and CDR2 SYGVNS. The length of the CDR3 is 15 residues. The ends lost 5 bases at V and 2 bases at J; junction bases unmatched: 8. The CDR3 is CASSRTGYFNTEAFF. CDR3 coding DNA: TGTGCCAGCAGTCGGACAGGCTATTTCAACACTGAAGCTTTCTTT. Filled out from reference TRBV25-1 and TRBJ1-1, the complete variable domain reads EADIYQTPRYLVIGTGKKITLECSQTMGHDKMYWYQQDPGMELHLIHYSYGVNSTEKGDLSSESTVSRIRTEHFPLTLESARPSHTSQYLCASSRTGYFNTEAFFGQGTRLTVV.

The chain links TRBV18 to TRBJ2-1; TRBD1 matches at 7 bases. Germline-derived CDR1 and CDR2 are KGHSH and LQKENI. The CDR3 has 16 amino acids. With V trimmed by 3 bases and J by 0 bases, 5 bases remained unmatched. The CDR3 bases are TGTGCCAGCTCACCCGGGACAGATACCTCCTACAATGAGCAGTTCTTC. It translates to CASSPGTDTSYNEQFF.

V usage is TRBV7-6 and J usage is TRBJ2-3; D perhaps matches TRBD1 (6 bases). V shed 5 bases and J shed 1 base, with 13 bases lying between them. The CDR3 extends over 15 amino acids. Germline CDR1 and CDR2: SGHVS and FNYEAQ. The CDR3 reads CASSNREAGTDTQYF. In DNA form, the CDR3 reads TGTGCCAGCAGCAACAGGGAAGCGGGCACAGATACGCAGTATTTT.

This chain links TRBV11-3 with TRBJ1-2; 7 bases match TRBD1. Trimming cost V 9 bases and J 2 bases; bases outside gene matches: 6. This CDR3 is built from 13 residues. Germline CDR1 reads SGHNT; CDR2 reads YENEEA. As DNA, the CDR3 is TGTGCCAGACACAGGGGACCCAACTATGGCTACACCTTC. It encodes CARHRGPNYGYTF.

The chain is built from TRBV4-2 and TRBJ2-5; D not resolved. The germline gives CDR1 LGHNA, CDR2 YNFKEQ. Trimming cost V 4 bases and J 5 bases, with 23 bases left between them. The CDR3 contains 17 residues. As DNA, the CDR3 is TGTGCCAGCAGCCCAAAAGTTTACCATCTAGGCGCGGAGACCCAGTACTTC. Translated, it gives CASSPKVYHLGAETQYF.

The rearrangement links TRBV4-1 to TRBJ1-2; 9 bases are shared with TRBD1. This CDR3 has 13 amino acids. The V gene's germline CDR1 is MGHRA and CDR2 YSYEKL. V dropped 6 bases and J dropped 3; count of bases not matched to a gene: 2. This CDR3 reads CASSRDRDYGYTF. For the CDR3, the DNA is TGCGCCAGCAGTCGGGACAGGGACTATGGCTACACCTTC.

This chain connects TRBV15 to TRBJ2-5, with TRBD2 matching 8 bases. J gave up 1 base and V 5 bases, and 9 bases lay outside the gene matches. The CDR3 is made up of 16 amino acids. Germline CDR1 is LNHNV and CDR2 is YYDKDF (reference sequence). The CDR3 here is CATSFGDRGGQETQYF. The DNA for the CDR3 is TGTGCCACCAGCTTTGGGGACCGGGGGGGCCAAGAGACCCAGTACTTC.